Given below is one TCR beta chain in context. One end of the junction fails to match germline, which may point to a read error. There are 14 residues in the CDR3. Germline CDR1 reads SNHLY; CDR2 reads FYNNEI. The data are from a study of cytomegalovirus exposure and HLA in healthy donors. Amplification used 60 Vbeta primers and 13 Jbeta primers. Profiled with immunoSEQ multiplex PCR; TCRdb holds only in-frame clones, not every one. The data contain about 130,000 clones, around 82% of them singletons. The receptor's source is a male donor in good health and CMV-seropositive. This sequence joins TRBV2 and TRBJ1-2, with D maybe TRBD1 (5 bases). The sequenced sample was PBMCs. As DNA, the CDR3 is TGTGCCAGCAGGGAAGGGGCACCTAACTATGGCTACACCTTC. Amino acid sequence: CASREGAPNYGYTF.